What follows describes a single T cell receptor beta chain. Its antigen is not identified. This record belongs to a study of shared clonotypes between healthy human individuals. Whole-study context: The donors, two women and a few men, were aged 18 to 49. Study outcomes and limitations: Collection of samples was limited to blood; tissue repertoires likely differ. Among donors, clonotype sharing was expected to be affected by sequencing depth.

TCRdb keeps only in-frame clones here, not all; method: immunoSEQ multiplex PCR. This table holds some 2,100,000 clones, just over 90% found once. The naive CD8 subset, CD45RO-negative cells positively selected for CCR7, excluded terminally differentiated effector memory CD45RA+ cells. Nashville, Tennessee was home to all donors, each a Caucasian adult. V lost 4 bases to trimming and J lost 0 bases; unmatched junction nucleotides: 3. Germline loops: CDR1 LNHDA, CDR2 SQIVND (reference sequence). CDR3 length: 15 amino acids. This chain joins TRBV19 and TRBJ1-5, with TRBD1 matching 7 bases. This receptor was identified in a man aged 18-30 years in good health. Some clones in this sample may be carry-over from other donors' samples. Specimen: naive CD8+ T cells from PBMCs. The CDR3 loop is CASSRQGYSNQPQHF. CDR3 DNA sequence: TGTGCCAGTAGTAGACAGGGCTATAGCAATCAGCCCCAGCATTTT.